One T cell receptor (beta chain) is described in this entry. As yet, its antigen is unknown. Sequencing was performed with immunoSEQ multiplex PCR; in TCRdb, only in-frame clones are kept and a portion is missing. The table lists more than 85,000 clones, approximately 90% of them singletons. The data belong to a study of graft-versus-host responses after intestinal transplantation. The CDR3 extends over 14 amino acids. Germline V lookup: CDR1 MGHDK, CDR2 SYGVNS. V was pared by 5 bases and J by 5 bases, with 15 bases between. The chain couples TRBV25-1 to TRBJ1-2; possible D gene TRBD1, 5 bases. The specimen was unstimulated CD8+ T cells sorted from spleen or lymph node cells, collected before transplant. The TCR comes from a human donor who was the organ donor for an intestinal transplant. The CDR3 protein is CASSSRAGYYGYTF. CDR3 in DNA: TGTGCCAGCAGTTCCCGCGCAGGGTATTATGGCTACACCTTC.